The clone carrying this T cell receptor beta chain was observed at least ten times. Its antigen is unknown. This specimen comes from a study of regulatory T cells in long-lasting Graves disease. Libraries of TCR beta came from iRepertoire HTBI primers plus Arm-PCR of CDR3 regions. TCRdb analysed the multiplex PCR reads with MiXCR anew, one entry per CDR3 protein. This sample has under 450,000 distinct CDR3 sequences, with roughly 17% found just once. Findings and caveats of the study: Researchers reported studying only peripheral blood, not thyroid tissue.

Indicated time point: newly diagnosed GD, antithyroid drugs for less than 3 months. Extracted RNA from PBMCs served as the source of the TCR library. The sample was also linked to a second study, of T cells in Graves' hyperthyroidism and ophthalmopathy.

The source is a woman between 18 and 30 years old with Graves disease. The starting material was peripheral blood mononuclear cells (PBMCs), obtained at new diagnosis, from a patient treated with antithyroid drugs.

CDR3 sequence (DNA): TGTGCCAGCAGCCAAGCCCAGGTGAACACTGAAGCTTTCTTT. Translating gives CASSQAQVNTEAFF. This chain connects TRBV3-1 to TRBJ1-1, with D unclear. The V and J ends lost 1 base and 0 bases respectively, with 6 bases between them. The CDR3 is 14 amino acids. CDR1 LGHDT and CDR2 YNNKEL come from the germline V gene (reference sequence).